What follows are 11 T cell receptor beta chains derived from one specimen sequenced in a study of blood T cells in healthy people across ages. Then a second PCR, running roughly 6 to 12 cycles, was carried out with a sample-barcoded 5' primer and a J-beta primer mix. TCRdb called the 5' RACE reads again in MiXCR, with one record for every CDR3 protein. The sample lists 1.5 million to 2 million distinct CDR3 sequences, 40% to 55% occurring once. The sequencing input was blood. The receptors were sampled from a woman between 40 and 55 years old in good health.

The CDR3 is CASSVTDDPDYEQYF. DNA for the CDR3: TGCGCCAGCAGCGTAACCGACGACCCGGACTACGAGCAGTACTTC. The J gene is TRBJ2-5, the V gene TRBV5-1; D uncertain. Judging by the DNA end, TRBJ2-7 fits better; the J call may be wrong. The CDR3 runs 15 residues. Germline V gives CDR1 SGHRS, CDR2 YFSETQ.

This chain connects TRBV7-9 to TRBJ2-4; D is possibly TRBD2 (6 bases). Germline CDR1 and CDR2: SEHNR and FQNEAQ (reference sequence). CDR3 size: 14 residues. V gave up 5 bases and J gave up 2 bases, with 10 bases separating them. The CDR3 bases are TGTGCCAGCAGCAGTGGGGGGACCAAAAACATTCAGTACTTC. Protein product: CASSSGGTKNIQYF.

The sample holds a few counts of this clonotype. This chain uses TRBV20-1 with TRBJ2-7; the D is unclear. The CDR3 spans 14 residues. Per germline, CDR1 DFQATT and CDR2 SNEGSKA (reference sequence). The V end was cut by 4 bases, the J end by 0 bases, with 13 bases between. In DNA, the CDR3 is TGCAGTGCTATTTATCACGGCGCCTCCTACGAGCAGTACTTC. Translated: CSAIYHGASYEQYF.

The chain combines TRBV20-1 with TRBJ2-3; possible D gene TRBD1, 5 bases. This CDR3 has 16 amino acids. Trimming took off 0 bases at V and 4 bases at J, with 17 bases between the two ends. Germline CDR1 DFQATT, CDR2 SNEGSKA (reference sequence). CDR3 in amino acids: CSARDLGLQGPDTQYF. The CDR3, as DNA: TGCAGTGCTAGAGATCTCGGCTTGCAGGGTCCAGATACGCAGTATTTT.

The chain carries TRBV7-2 and TRBJ2-1; a weak D match, TRBD1 (5 bases). The germline gives CDR1 SGHTA, CDR2 FQGNSA. The CDR3 extends over 11 amino acids. V was cut by 2 bases and J by 12 bases, with 8 bases left in between. The DNA of the CDR3 is TGTGCCAGCAGCTTACAGGGCCCGCAGTTCTTC. Encoded protein: CASSLQGPQFF.

J is TRBJ2-3 and V is TRBV6-6, with a possible D match to TRBD2 (6 bases). The CDR3 loop spans 14 amino acids. CDR1 is MNHNY and CDR2 is SVGAGI in the germline V gene (reference sequence). Trimming removed 6 bases at V and 2 bases at J, with 12 bases between. This CDR3 is CASRLLGLTDTQYF. The CDR3 nucleotides read TGTGCCAGCAGACTCTTGGGACTCACAGATACGCAGTATTTT.

This sequence joins TRBV10-2 and TRBJ2-3; D might be TRBD1 (6 bases). Germline CDR1 and CDR2: WSHSY and SAAADI. The CDR3 is made up of 13 amino acids. V dropped 6 bases and J dropped 5 bases, with 12 bases sitting between them. The CDR3 DNA reads TGCGCCAGCAGCGGGCAGGGGATAGATACGCAGTATTTT. Translating it yields CASSGQGIDTQYF.

The table lists this clonotype with a few counts. The chain carries TRBV5-1 and TRBJ2-1; 11 bases are a match to TRBD2. Germline V gives CDR1 SGHRS, CDR2 YFSETQ. This CDR3 has 16 residues. V shed 0 bases and J 8 bases; nucleotides not matched to a gene: 7. CDR3 nucleotides: TGCGCCAGCAGCTTGGTACTAGCGGGGGCCGGGGATGAGCAGTTCTTC. This sequence encodes CASSLVLAGAGDEQFF.

CDR3 sequence: CSVEDRSGYTF. CDR3 DNA sequence: TGCAGCGTTGAAGATCGGTCTGGCTACACCTTC. The chain employs TRBV29-1 and TRBJ1-2; no definite D call. The V gene's germline CDR1 is SQVTM and CDR2 ANQGSEA. This CDR3 is built from 11 residues. V lost 0 bases and J lost 7, with 6 bases in between.

V and J are TRBV21-1 and TRBJ2-7; the table's TRBD1 call for D was not verified on the DNA. TRBV21-1 is a recognized pseudogene. The CDR3 loop spans 18 amino acids. CDR3 loop: CASSKVWDRQGRDNEQYF. The DNA of the CDR3 is TGTGCCAGCAGCAAAGTTTGGGACAGACAGGGAAGGGACAATGAGCAGTACTTC.

The J gene is TRBJ2-1, the V gene TRBV5-1; 12 nucleotides agree with TRBD2. Germline-derived CDR1 and CDR2 are SGHRS and YFSETQ. The CDR3 spans 17 residues. V shed 0 bases, J shed 2 bases, and the junction held 3 bases outside the gene matches. The CDR3 DNA sequence: TGCGCCAGCAGCTTGGTTCGGACTAGCGGGGCCTACAATGAGCAGTTCTTC. As protein: CASSLVRTSGAYNEQFF.